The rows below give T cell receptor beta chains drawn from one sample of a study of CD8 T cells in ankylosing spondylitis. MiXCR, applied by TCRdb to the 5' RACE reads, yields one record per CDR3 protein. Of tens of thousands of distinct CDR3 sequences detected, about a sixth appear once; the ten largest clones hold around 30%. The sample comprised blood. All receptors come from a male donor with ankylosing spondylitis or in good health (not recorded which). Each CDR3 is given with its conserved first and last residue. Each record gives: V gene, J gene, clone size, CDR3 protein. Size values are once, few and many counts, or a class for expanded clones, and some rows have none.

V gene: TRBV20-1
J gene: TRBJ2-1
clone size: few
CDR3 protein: CSADRDYNEQFF

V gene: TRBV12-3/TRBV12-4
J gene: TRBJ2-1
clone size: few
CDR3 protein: CASSFGLVAEQFF

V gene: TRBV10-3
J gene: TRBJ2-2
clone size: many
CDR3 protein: CAISESGKLVNTGELFF

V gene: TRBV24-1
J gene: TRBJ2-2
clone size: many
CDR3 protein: CATGRGPNTGELFF

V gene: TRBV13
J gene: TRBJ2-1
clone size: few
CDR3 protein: CASSLVADGYNEQFF

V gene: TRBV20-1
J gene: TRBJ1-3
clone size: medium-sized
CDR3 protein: CSARDSMTGDGNTIYF

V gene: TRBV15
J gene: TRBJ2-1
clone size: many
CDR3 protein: CATSRPLWGLAASYNEQFF

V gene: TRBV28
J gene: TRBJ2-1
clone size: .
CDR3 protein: CASIRDRIYNEQFF

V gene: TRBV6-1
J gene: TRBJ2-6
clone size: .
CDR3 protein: CASSNSGANVLTF

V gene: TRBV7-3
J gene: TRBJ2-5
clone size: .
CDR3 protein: CASSNSGRAGETQYF

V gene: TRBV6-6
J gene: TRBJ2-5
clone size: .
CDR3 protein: CASSRDLQETQYF

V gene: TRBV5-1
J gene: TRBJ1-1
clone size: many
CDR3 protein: CASSQDGQIYTEAFF

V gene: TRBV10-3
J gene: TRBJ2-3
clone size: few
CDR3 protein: CAISEPGGGGTDTQYF

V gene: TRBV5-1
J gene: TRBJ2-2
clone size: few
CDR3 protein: CASSYDSTGELFF

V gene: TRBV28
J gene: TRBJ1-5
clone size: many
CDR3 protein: CASAGDQPQHF

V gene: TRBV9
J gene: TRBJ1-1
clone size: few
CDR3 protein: CASSSWTGGLTEAFF

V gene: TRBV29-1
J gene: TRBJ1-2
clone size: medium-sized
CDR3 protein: CSTRREGYGYTF

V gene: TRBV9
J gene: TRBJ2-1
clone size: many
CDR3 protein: CASSVDPGVTYNEQFF

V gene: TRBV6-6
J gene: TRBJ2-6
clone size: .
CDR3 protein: CASTLGGANVLTF

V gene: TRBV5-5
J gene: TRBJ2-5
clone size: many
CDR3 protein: CASSWERETQYF

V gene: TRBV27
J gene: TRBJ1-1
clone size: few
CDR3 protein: CASSRELSWLGNTEAFF

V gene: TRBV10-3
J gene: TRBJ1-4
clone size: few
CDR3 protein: CAIRKDSGANEKLFF

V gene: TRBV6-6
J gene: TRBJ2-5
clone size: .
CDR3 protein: CASARAQETQYF

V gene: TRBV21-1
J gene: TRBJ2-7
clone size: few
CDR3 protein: CASSKSRRECEQYF

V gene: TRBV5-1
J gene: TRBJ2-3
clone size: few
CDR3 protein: CASSLEDRAADTQYF

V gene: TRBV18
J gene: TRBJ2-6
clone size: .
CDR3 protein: CASSKEAGANVLTF

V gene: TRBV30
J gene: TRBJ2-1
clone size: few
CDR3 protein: CAWSYGLAGDKFF

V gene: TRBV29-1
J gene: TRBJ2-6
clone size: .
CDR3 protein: CSVEEGGANVLTF

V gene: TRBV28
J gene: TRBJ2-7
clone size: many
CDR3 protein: CASTLGGTAYEQYF

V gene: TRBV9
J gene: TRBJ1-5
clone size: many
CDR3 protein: CASSENPSNQPQHF

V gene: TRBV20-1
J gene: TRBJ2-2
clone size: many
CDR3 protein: CSARDRARGTGELFF

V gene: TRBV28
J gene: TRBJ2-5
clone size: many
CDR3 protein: CASSGRRTLLETQYF

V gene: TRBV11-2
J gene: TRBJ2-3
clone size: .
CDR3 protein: CASSLGGTDTQYF

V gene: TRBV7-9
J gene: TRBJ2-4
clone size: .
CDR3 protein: CASSWGGDQNIQYF

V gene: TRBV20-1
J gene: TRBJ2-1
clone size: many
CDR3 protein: CSGLAGTYNEQFF

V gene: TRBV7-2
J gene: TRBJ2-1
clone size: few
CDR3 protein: CASSLDGGGWDEQFF

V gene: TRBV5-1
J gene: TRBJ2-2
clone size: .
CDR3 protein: CASSFRGSGGELFF

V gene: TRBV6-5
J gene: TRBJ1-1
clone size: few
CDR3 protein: CASSRPLTEAFF

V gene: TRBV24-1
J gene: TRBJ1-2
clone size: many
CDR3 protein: CATSDPGVESDYGYTF

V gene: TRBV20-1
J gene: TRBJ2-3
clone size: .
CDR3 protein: CSANSGRGVDTQYF